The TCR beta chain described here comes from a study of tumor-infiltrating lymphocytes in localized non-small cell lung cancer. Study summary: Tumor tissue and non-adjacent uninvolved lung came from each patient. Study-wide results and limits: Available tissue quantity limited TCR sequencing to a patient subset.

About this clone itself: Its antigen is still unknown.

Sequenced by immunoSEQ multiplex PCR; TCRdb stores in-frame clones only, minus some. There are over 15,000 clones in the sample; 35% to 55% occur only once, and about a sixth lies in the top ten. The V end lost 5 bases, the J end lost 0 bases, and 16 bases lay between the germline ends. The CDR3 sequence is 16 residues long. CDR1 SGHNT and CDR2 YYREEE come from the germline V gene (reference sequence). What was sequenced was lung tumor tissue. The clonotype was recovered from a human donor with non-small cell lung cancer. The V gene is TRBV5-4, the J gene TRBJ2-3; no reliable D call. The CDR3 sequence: CASSLPMRSSTDTQYF. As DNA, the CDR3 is TGTGCCAGCAGTCTGCCCATGCGGTCTAGCACAGATACGCAGTATTTT. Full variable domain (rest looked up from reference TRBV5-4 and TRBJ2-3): ETGVTQSPTHLIKTRGQQVTLRCSSQSGHNTVSWYQQALGQGPQFIFQYYREEENGRGNFPPRFSGLQFPNYSSELNVNALELDDSALYLCASSLPMRSSTDTQYFGPGTRLTVL.